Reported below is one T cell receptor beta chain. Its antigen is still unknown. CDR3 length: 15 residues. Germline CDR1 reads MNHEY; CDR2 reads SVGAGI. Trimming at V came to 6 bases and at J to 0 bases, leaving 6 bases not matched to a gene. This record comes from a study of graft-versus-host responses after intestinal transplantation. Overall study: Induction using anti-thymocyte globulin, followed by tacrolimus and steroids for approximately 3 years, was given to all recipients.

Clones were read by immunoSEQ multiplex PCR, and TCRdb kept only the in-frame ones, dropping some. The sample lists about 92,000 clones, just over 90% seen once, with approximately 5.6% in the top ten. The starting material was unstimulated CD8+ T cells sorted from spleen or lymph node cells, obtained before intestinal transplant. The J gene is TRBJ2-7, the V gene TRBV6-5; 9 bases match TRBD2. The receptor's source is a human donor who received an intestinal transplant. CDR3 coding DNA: TGTGCCAGCAGGGGTAGCGGGGGCTTCTCCTACGAGCAGTACTTC. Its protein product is CASRGSGGFSYEQYF.